One sample yielded the 29 T cell receptor beta chains listed below, sequenced in a study of human T cells and chemical hapten exposure. The time point was: patch test 3, about 24 weeks after DPC sensitization. Sample treatment: therapeutic diphenylcyclopropenone sensitization with weekly scalp DPC. TCRdb re-called the RACE reads through MiXCR, storing one row per CDR3 protein. The sample yields about 190,000 distinct CDR3 sequences, about 25% seen once. The sequencing used whole blood, collected in connection with sensitization to the hapten diphenylcyclopropenone (DPC). These receptors were obtained from a woman aged 40 to 50 with alopecia areata. Some clones in this sample may be carry-over from other donors' samples.

In its sample, this clonotype was seen a few times. This chain uses TRBV27 with TRBJ2-7; D perhaps matches TRBD1 (6 bases). Germline lookup yields CDR1 MNHEY and CDR2 SMNVEV (reference sequence). V gave up 5 bases and J gave up 4 bases, with 12 bases separating them. CDR3 length: 13 residues. The CDR3 bases are TGTGCCAGCAGTCCGCAGGGGTGGTACGAGCAGTACTTC. Encoded protein: CASSPQGWYEQYF.

This clonotype appeared a few times. The V call is TRBV7-8, the J call TRBJ2-1, with 10 positions matching TRBD2. This CDR3 region has 17 residues. J lost 2 bases, V lost 5 bases, and 9 bases had no gene match. Germline loops: CDR1 SGHVS, CDR2 FQNEAQ. The CDR3: CASSRRASGSAYNEQFF. The CDR3 region has the DNA TGTGCCAGCAGCCGAAGGGCTAGCGGGAGTGCCTACAATGAGCAGTTCTTC.

The chain joins TRBV12-3 or TRBV12-4 to TRBJ2-3; TRBD2 aligns across 9 bases. The CDR3 runs 15 residues. J was trimmed by 1 base and V by 6 bases; bases with no gene match: 5. The CDR3 DNA reads as TGTGCCAGCAGCCGCCGGACTAGCGGCACAGATACGCAGTATTTT. The encoded protein is CASSRRTSGTDTQYF.

This clonotype was counted between two and nine times. The J gene is TRBJ2-7, the V gene TRBV29-1; D unresolved. V lost 4 bases and J 7 bases, leaving 11 bases between the germline ends. Germline lookup yields CDR1 SQVTM and CDR2 ANQGSEA. The CDR3 is 11 amino acids. The CDR3 sequence: CSVAVSREQYF. CDR3 DNA: TGCAGCGTTGCTGTATCTCGTGAGCAGTACTTC.

This sequence joins TRBV2 and TRBJ1-4, with D possibly being TRBD1 (5 bases). The CDR3 is made up of 14 amino acids. V was shortened by 8 bases and J by 5 bases, with 15 bases between the two germline ends. From germline, CDR1 is SNHLY and CDR2 FYNNEI. This chain's CDR3 is CASGTRRGNEKLFF. The DNA for the CDR3 is TGTGCCAGCGGGACCAGGAGGGGCAATGAAAAACTGTTTTTT.

There are a few counts of this clonotype. V gene TRBV20-1 combines with J gene TRBJ2-1, with 7 bases that match TRBD2. The germline gives CDR1 DFQATT, CDR2 SNEGSKA (reference sequence). The CDR3 totals 15 residues. Germline trimming cut 6 bases from V and 4 bases from J; bases unmatched to any gene: 12. CDR3 in amino acids: CSATTGLAAYNEQFF. CDR3 in DNA: TGCAGTGCCACCACCGGGCTAGCGGCATACAATGAGCAGTTCTTC.

The rearrangement links TRBV28 to TRBJ2-1, with 10 bases that match TRBD2. The germline V gene encodes CDR1 MDHEN and CDR2 SYDVKM. The V gene end was trimmed by 5 bases and the J gene end by 4 bases; junction bases not matched to a gene: 8. The CDR3 totals 16 residues. Here the CDR3 DNA reads TGTGCCAGCAGTGGGTCGGGACTAGCGTTTTACAATGAGCAGTTCTTC. This gives the protein CASSGSGLAFYNEQFF.

The rearrangement links TRBV4-3 to TRBJ1-2; a possible D gene is TRBD1 (5 bases). This CDR3 is 14 amino acids long. Trimming took 3 bases from V and 4 from J, leaving 12 bases between them. Germline V CDR1 and CDR2: LGHNA, YSLEER. As DNA, the CDR3 is TGCGCCAGCAGCCAGCGGGACGGCACCTATGGCTACACCTTC. This sequence encodes CASSQRDGTYGYTF.

This chain uses TRBV29-1 with TRBJ2-1, with 8 bases matching TRBD2. V shed 7 bases and J 7 bases; nucleotides not matched to a gene: 3. The CDR3 has 11 residues. Germline CDR1 SQVTM, CDR2 ANQGSEA. The CDR3 DNA follows: TGCAGCGCGCCGGGAGGGAATGAGCAGTTCTTC. It translates to CSAPGGNEQFF.

This clonotype was observed a handful of times. The chain has TRBV20-1 and TRBJ2-3, with D tentatively TRBD2 (5 bases). Germline V lookup: CDR1 DFQATT, CDR2 SNEGSKA (reference sequence). Deletions cut 6 bases from V and 4 bases from J, with 17 bases between. CDR3 length equals 14 residues. The chain's CDR3 is CSARALAQADTQYF. The DNA of the CDR3 is TGCAGTGCCCGGGCCCTAGCCCAGGCAGATACGCAGTATTTT.

In its sample, this clonotype was seen a few times. This chain links TRBV28 with TRBJ2-7, with TRBD2 matching 10 bases. Germline V gene lookup returns CDR1 MDHEN and CDR2 SYDVKM. The length of the CDR3 is 14 residues. V trimming: 9 bases; J trimming: 5 bases; junction bases outside the gene matches: 10. The CDR3 DNA follows: TGTGCCAGTCACGTCCCGGGACTAGCGAACGAGCAGTACTTC. Translating gives CASHVPGLANEQYF.

There are a few counts of this clonotype. The rearrangement uses TRBV10-3 and TRBJ1-5, with 10 bases identical to TRBD1. Germline-derived CDR1 and CDR2 are ENHRY and SYGVKD. The length of the CDR3 is 13 residues. The V segment lost 2 bases and the J segment 9 bases; nucleotides outside the gene matches: 1. The CDR3 coding sequence is TGTGCCATCAGTGAGGGACAGGGGGGGCCCCAGCATTTT. Amino acids: CAISEGQGGPQHF.

This clonotype has only a few counts. The chain links TRBV11-1 to TRBJ2-1; possibly TRBD1 for D (7 bases). Trimming removed 5 bases at V and 6 bases at J, with 14 bases between. Germline CDR1 and CDR2: SGHAT and FQDESV (reference sequence). This CDR3 has 14 residues. The DNA for the CDR3 is TGTGCCAGCAGCCCAGGGGGGAGACTCAATGAGCAGTTCTTC. It yields the protein CASSPGGRLNEQFF.

This clonotype came up a few times. This sequence joins TRBV4-3 and TRBJ2-1; D is unclear. Trimming shortened V by 0 bases and J by 9 bases, and 6 bases separated the two germline ends. Germline CDR1 is LGHNA and CDR2 is YSLEER. CDR3 length: 12 amino acids. CDR3 in amino acids: CASSQDWSEQFF. DNA of the CDR3: TGCGCCAGCAGCCAAGATTGGAGTGAGCAGTTCTTC.

This chain uses TRBV11-2 with TRBJ2-1, with a possible D match to TRBD2 (6 bases). The germline V gene encodes CDR1 SGHAT and CDR2 FQNNGV. This CDR3 spans 13 amino acids. Trimming cost V 4 bases and J 7 bases, with 11 bases left between them. As DNA, the CDR3 is TGTGCCAGCAGCTCGGGACTGGGGAATGAGCAGTTCTTC. Encoded protein: CASSSGLGNEQFF.

This chain joins TRBV6-2 or TRBV6-3 and TRBJ2-1; 8 bases map to TRBD2. This CDR3 contains 14 residues. Germline assignment: CDR1 MNHEY and CDR2 SVGEGT. The V segment lost 4 bases and the J segment 6 bases; nucleotides outside the gene matches: 5. CDR3 in amino acids: CASSSPGGPNEQFF. The DNA of the CDR3 is TGTGCCAGCAGTTCACCGGGAGGGCCCAATGAGCAGTTCTTC.

This clonotype was observed a handful of times. The V and J genes are TRBV20-1 and TRBJ1-5; the D gene is possibly TRBD1 (5 bases). In germline, CDR1 is DFQATT, CDR2 SNEGSKA (reference sequence). V lost 3 bases and J lost 4, with 13 bases in between. This CDR3 is 14 amino acids long. CDR3 in amino acids: CSASQQGRNQPQHF. Written as DNA, the CDR3 is TGCAGTGCTAGCCAGCAGGGTCGGAATCAGCCCCAGCATTTT.

The chain links TRBV20-1 to TRBJ1-5; D is possibly TRBD1 (6 bases). Germline lookup yields CDR1 DFQATT and CDR2 SNEGSKA (reference sequence). CDR3 length: 14 amino acids. Trimming took off 3 bases at V and 6 bases at J, with 15 bases between the two ends. CDR3 region: CSARRLDRSQPQHF. CDR3 nucleotides: TGCAGTGCTAGGCGATTGGACAGAAGTCAGCCCCAGCATTTT.

This clonotype was observed many times. The V and J genes are TRBV11-2 and TRBJ2-1; a weak D match, TRBD2 (5 bases). V lost 5 bases and J lost 7, with 12 bases in between. CDR3 length equals 13 residues. Germline loops: CDR1 SGHAT, CDR2 FQNNGV. The CDR3 DNA follows: TGTGCCAGCAGCCCCGGACTTTCAAATGAGCAGTTCTTC. Amino acid sequence: CASSPGLSNEQFF.

This chain joins TRBV20-1 and TRBJ2-7; D uncertain. V lost 2 bases and J lost 4, with 9 bases in between. There are 12 residues in the CDR3. Germline lookup yields CDR1 DFQATT and CDR2 SNEGSKA (reference sequence). The CDR3 reads CSARKRAYEQYF. DNA for the CDR3: TGCAGTGCTAGAAAACGGGCATACGAGCAGTACTTC.

This clonotype was recorded a few times. The rearrangement joins TRBV2 to TRBJ2-7, with 8 nucleotides matching TRBD2. J gave up 6 bases and V 4 bases, and 8 bases lay outside the gene matches. This CDR3 has 14 amino acids. Germline CDR1 reads SNHLY; CDR2 reads FYNNEI. CDR3 bases: TGTGCCAGCAGTGCCCCGGGAGGGCCTTTCGAGCAGTACTTC. Translation: CASSAPGGPFEQYF. Full variable domain (outside the CDR3, taken from reference TRBV2 and TRBJ2-7): EPEVTQTPSHQVTQMGQEVILRCVPISNHLYFYWYRQILGQKVEFLVSFYNNEISEKSEIFDDQFSVERPDGSNFTLKIRSTKLEDSAMYFCASSAPGGPFEQYFGPGTRLTVT.

A few counts support this clonotype. This CDR3 is CASSSSGVTGELFF. Here the CDR3 DNA reads TGTGCCAGCAGTTCAAGCGGGGTCACCGGGGAGCTGTTTTTT. The chain couples TRBV6-6 to TRBJ2-2; 7 bases map to TRBD2. The ends lost 4 bases at V and 4 bases at J; junction bases unmatched: 3. CDR3 size: 14 residues. Germline CDR1 and CDR2: MNHNY and SVGAGI (reference sequence).

This clonotype has more than one count but fewer than ten. The V gene is TRBV7-2, the J gene TRBJ2-7; D remains ambiguous. CDR3 length equals 14 residues. Trimming removed 2 bases at V and 5 bases at J, with 13 bases between. Per germline, CDR1 SGHTA and CDR2 FQGNSA. CDR3 amino acids: CASSLRTPGHEQYF. Written as DNA, the CDR3 is TGTGCCAGCAGCTTAAGGACCCCCGGCCACGAGCAGTACTTC.

V gene TRBV12-3 or TRBV12-4 combines with J gene TRBJ2-2, with D uncertain. The V and J ends lost 10 bases and 6 bases respectively, with 12 bases between them. The CDR3 has 12 amino acids. CDR3 loop: CAIRTDPGELFF. In nucleotides, the CDR3 is TGTGCCATTAGGACGGATCCCGGGGAGCTGTTTTTT.

The chain has TRBV6-1 and TRBJ2-6; D is possibly TRBD1 (6 bases). The CDR3 length is 16 residues. CDR1 is MNHNS, CDR2 SASEGT, per germline. Between the trimmed V and J ends, which lost 5 bases and 0 bases, there was a span of 11 bases. The CDR3 sequence: CASSRTVYSGANVLTF. The CDR3 coding sequence is TGTGCCAGCAGTCGGACAGTCTACTCTGGGGCCAACGTCCTGACTTTC.

The gene calls are TRBV3-1 and TRBJ1-2; a possible D gene is TRBD1 (6 bases). Germline assignment: CDR1 LGHDT and CDR2 YNNKEL (reference sequence). The V and J ends lost 4 bases and 8 bases respectively, with 17 bases between them. This CDR3 region has 14 residues. The CDR3 DNA reads as TGTGCCAGCAGCCCGGTGGTGGGGGGCAACGGCTACACCTTC. This encodes CASSPVVGGNGYTF.

This clonotype occurred once. The CDR3 spells CASSEARIQAGCYTF. The DNA of the CDR3 is TGTGCCAGCAGTGAAGCGCGTATCCAGGCGGGTTGCTACACCTTC. The rearrangement joins TRBV2 to TRBJ1-2; the D is unclear. Germline assignment: CDR1 SNHLY and CDR2 FYNNEI. Trimming stripped 0 bases from V and 9 bases from J, with 17 bases between. CDR3 size: 15 residues.

The CDR3: CASSTLGTVQETQYF. The CDR3 DNA sequence: TGTGCCAGCAGCACCTTAGGGACGGTCCAAGAGACCCAGTACTTC. V usage is TRBV21-1 and J usage is TRBJ2-5; the table's TRBD1 call for D was not verified on the DNA. TRBV21-1 is a documented pseudogene. The CDR3 extends over 15 amino acids.

The CDR3 DNA reads TGCGCCAGCAGCTTGAGTAGCAGGGGCGATGAGCAGTTCTTC. It specifies CASSLSSRGDEQFF. This sequence joins TRBV5-1 and TRBJ2-1, with TRBD1 as a possible D gene (6 bases). This CDR3 is built from 14 residues. Germline V gives CDR1 SGHRS, CDR2 YFSETQ. Trimming pared 1 base from V and 8 bases from J, leaving 13 bases between.